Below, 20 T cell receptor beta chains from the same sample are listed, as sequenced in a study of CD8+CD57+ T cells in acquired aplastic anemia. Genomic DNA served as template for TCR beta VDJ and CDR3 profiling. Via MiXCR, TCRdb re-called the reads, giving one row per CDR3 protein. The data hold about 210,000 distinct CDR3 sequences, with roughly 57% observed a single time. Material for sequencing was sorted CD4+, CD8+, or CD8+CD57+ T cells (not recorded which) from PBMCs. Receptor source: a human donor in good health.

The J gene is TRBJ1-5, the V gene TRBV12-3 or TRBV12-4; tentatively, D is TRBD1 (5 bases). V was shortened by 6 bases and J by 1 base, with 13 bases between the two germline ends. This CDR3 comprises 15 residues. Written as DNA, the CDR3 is TGTGCCAGCAGCCGGCAGGGTTTAAGCAATCAGCCCCAGCATTTT. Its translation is CASSRQGLSNQPQHF.

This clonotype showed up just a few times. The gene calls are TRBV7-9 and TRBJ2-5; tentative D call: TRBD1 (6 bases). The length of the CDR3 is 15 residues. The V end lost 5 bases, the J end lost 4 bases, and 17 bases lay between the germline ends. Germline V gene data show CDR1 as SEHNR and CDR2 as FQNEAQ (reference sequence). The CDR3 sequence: CASSRKQGYRETQYF. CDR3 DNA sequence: TGTGCCAGCAGCCGGAAACAGGGTTACCGAGAGACCCAGTACTTC.

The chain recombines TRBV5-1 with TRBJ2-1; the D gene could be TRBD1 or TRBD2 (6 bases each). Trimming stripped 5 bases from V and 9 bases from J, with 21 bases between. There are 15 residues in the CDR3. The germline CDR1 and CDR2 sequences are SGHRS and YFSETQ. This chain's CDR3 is CASRRREGGNTEQFF. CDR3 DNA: TGCGCCAGCAGGCGAAGGGAAGGGGGGAACACTGAGCAGTTCTTC.

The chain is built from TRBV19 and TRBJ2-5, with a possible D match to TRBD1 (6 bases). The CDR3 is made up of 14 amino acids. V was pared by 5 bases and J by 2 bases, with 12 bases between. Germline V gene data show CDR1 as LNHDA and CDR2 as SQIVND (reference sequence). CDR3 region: CASSPADSQETQYF. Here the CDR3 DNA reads TGTGCCAGTAGTCCGGCGGACAGTCAAGAGACCCAGTACTTC.

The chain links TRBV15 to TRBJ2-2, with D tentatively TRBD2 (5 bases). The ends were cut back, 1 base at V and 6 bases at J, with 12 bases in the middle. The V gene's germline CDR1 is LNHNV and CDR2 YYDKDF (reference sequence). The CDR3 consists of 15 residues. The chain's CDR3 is CATSRVGSWAGELFF. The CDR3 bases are TGTGCCACCAGCAGAGTAGGGAGTTGGGCCGGGGAGCTGTTTTTT.

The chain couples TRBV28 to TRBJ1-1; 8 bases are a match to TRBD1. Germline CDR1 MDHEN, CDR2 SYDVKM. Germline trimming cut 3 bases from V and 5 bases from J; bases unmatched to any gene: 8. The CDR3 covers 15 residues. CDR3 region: CASSFFRQGTTEAFF. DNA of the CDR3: TGTGCCAGCAGTTTTTTTCGACAGGGGACAACTGAAGCTTTCTTT.

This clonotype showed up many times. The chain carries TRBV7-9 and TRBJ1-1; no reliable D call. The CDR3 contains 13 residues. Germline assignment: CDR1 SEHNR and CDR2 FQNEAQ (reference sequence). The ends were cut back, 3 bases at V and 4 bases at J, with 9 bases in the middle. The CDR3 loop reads CASSFPGSTEAFF. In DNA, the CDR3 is TGTGCCAGCAGCTTTCCGGGATCCACTGAAGCTTTCTTT.

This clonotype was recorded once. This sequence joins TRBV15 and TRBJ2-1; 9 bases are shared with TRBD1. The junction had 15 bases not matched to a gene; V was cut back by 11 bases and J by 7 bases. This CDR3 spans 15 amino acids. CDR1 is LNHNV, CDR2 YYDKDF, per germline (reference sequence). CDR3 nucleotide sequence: TGTGCCTCGGGCACCTCCGGGACAGGGTTTAATGAGCAGTTCTTC. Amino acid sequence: CASGTSGTGFNEQFF.

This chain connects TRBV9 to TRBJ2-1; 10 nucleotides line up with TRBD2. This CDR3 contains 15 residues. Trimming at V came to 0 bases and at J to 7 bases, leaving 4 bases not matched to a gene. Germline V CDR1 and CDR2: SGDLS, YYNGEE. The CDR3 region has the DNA TGTGCCAGCAGCGTAGGGACTAGCGGAAGAAATGAGCAGTTCTTC. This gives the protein CASSVGTSGRNEQFF.

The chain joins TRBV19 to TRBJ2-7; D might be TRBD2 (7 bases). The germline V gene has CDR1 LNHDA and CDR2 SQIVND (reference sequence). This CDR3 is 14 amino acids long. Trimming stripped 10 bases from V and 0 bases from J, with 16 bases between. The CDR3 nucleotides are TGTGCCACTACTGGCGGGGGCCCCTCCTACGAGCAGTACTTC. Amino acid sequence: CATTGGGPSYEQYF.

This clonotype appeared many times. Written as DNA, the CDR3 is TGTGCCAGTAGTATGGGCAGCAATTCCTACGAGCAGTACTTC. This encodes CASSMGSNSYEQYF. The V call is TRBV19, the J call TRBJ2-7; no definite D call. The CDR3 consists of 14 residues. V lost 3 bases to trimming and J lost 1 base, with 10 bases between them. Germline V gene sequence: CDR1 LNHDA, CDR2 SQIVND (reference sequence). The full variable domain, completed using reference TRBV19 and TRBJ2-7, is DGGITQSPKYLFRKEGQNVTLSCEQNLNHDAMYWYRQDPGQGLRLIYYSQIVNDFQKGDIAEGYSVSREKKESFPLTVTSAQKNPTAFYLCASSMGSNSYEQYFGPGTRLTVT.

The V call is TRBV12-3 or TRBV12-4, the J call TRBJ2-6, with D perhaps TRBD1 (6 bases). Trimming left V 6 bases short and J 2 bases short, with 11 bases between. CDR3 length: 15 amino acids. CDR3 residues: CASRMDRTGANVLTF. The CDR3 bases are TGTGCCAGCAGGATGGACAGAACTGGGGCCAACGTCCTGACTTTC.

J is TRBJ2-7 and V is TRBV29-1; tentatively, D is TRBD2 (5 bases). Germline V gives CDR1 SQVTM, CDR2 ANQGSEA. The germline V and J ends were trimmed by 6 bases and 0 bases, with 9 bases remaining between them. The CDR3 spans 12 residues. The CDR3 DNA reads TGCAGCGTGGCGGGTAGCTCCTACGAGCAGTACTTC. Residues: CSVAGSSYEQYF.

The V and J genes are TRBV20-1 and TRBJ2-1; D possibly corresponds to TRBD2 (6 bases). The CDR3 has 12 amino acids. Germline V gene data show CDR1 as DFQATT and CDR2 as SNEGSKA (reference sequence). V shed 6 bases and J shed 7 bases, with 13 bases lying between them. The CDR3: CSAPGGNNEQFF. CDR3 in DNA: TGCAGTGCCCCTGGGGGGAATAATGAGCAGTTCTTC.

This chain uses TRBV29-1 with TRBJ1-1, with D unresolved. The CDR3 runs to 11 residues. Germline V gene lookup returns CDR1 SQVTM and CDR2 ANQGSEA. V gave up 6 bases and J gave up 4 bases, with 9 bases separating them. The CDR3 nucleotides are TGCAGCGTCACGACTCTCACTGAAGCTTTCTTT. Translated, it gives CSVTTLTEAFF.

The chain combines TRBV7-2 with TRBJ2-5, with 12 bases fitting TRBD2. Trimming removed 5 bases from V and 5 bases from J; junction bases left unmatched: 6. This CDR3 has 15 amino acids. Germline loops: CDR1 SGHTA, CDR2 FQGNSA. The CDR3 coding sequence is TGTGCCAGCAGCCCCCTAGCGGGGGGGTCGGAGACCCAGTACTTC. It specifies CASSPLAGGSETQYF.

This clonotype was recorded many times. The CDR3 nucleotides read TGCGCCAGCAGCCCGGTCGAGGGGGTGAACACTGAAGCTTTCTTT. As protein: CASSPVEGVNTEAFF. This sequence joins TRBV5-1 and TRBJ1-1; a weak D match, TRBD1 (6 bases). The germline CDR1 and CDR2 sequences are SGHRS and YFSETQ. Trimming left V 4 bases short and J 0 bases short, with 13 bases between. The CDR3 sequence is 15 residues long.

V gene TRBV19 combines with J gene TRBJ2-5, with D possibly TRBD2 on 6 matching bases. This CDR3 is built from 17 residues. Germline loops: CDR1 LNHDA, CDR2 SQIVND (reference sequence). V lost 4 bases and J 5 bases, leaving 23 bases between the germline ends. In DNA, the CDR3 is TGTGCCAGTAGTACCCAGAGGAACGGGCTCCGGGGGGAGACCCAGTACTTC. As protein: CASSTQRNGLRGETQYF.

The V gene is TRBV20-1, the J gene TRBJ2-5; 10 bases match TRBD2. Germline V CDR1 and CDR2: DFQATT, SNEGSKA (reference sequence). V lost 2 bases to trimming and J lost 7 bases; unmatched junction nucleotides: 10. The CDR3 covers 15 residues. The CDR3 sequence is CSARPGLAGEGTQYF. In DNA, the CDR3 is TGCAGTGCTAGACCCGGCCTAGCGGGAGAAGGGACCCAGTACTTC.

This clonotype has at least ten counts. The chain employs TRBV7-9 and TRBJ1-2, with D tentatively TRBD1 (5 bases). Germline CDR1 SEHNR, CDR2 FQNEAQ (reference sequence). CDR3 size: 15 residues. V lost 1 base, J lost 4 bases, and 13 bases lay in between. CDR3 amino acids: CASSLVPVGAYGYTF. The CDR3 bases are TGTGCCAGCAGCTTAGTGCCAGTAGGGGCCTATGGCTACACCTTC.